A single sample gave rise to the 10 T cell receptor beta chains below, sequenced in a study of identical twins. One entry per CDR3 protein, called by TCRdb with MiXCR from the 5' RACE reads. The sample lists 550,000 to 700,000 distinct CDR3 sequences, 9.6% seen once, with approximately 3.2% in the top ten. This same sample was also taken into another study, of yellow fever vaccine responses in identical twins.

The sample consisted of PBMCs. The receptors stem from a woman between 18 and 29 years old in good health.

The chain joins TRBV5-6 to TRBJ2-7; 9 bases map to TRBD1. The CDR3 sequence is 16 residues long. V lost 0 bases to trimming and J lost 4 bases; unmatched junction nucleotides: 8. In germline, CDR1 is SGHDT, CDR2 YYEEEE. CDR3 sequence: CASSLGTGQGFYEQYF. The CDR3 coding sequence is TGTGCCAGCAGCTTGGGAACGGGACAGGGATTTTACGAGCAGTACTTC.

This clonotype was detected a few times. The gene calls are TRBV11-3 and TRBJ2-1; 8 nucleotides agree with TRBD2. CDR1 is SGHNT and CDR2 is YENEEA in the germline V gene. CDR3 length: 15 residues. Trimming at V came to 5 bases and at J to 7 bases, leaving 10 bases not matched to a gene. Written as DNA, the CDR3 is TGTGCCAGCAGCCCCCTCGGGAGGGCCCTGAATGAGCAGTTCTTC. Translation: CASSPLGRALNEQFF.

The sample holds a few counts of this clonotype. This rearrangement joins TRBV7-2 to TRBJ2-3; tentative D call: TRBD2 (6 bases). Trimming removed 8 bases at V and 5 bases at J, with 17 bases between. The CDR3 has 14 residues. The germline V gene has CDR1 SGHTA and CDR2 FQGNSA. In nucleotides, the CDR3 is TGTGCCAGCTGCACTCGGAGGGGTGTAGATACGCAGTATTTT. Translated: CASCTRRGVDTQYF.

In this sample, this clonotype turned up a few times. The CDR3 loop is CASSLGPASGSYEQYF. The CDR3 nucleotides read TGTGCCAGCAGCTTAGGGCCAGCTAGCGGATCCTACGAGCAGTACTTC. V usage is TRBV7-8 and J usage is TRBJ2-7, with 7 nucleotides matching TRBD2. This CDR3 comprises 16 residues. Germline V gene data show CDR1 as SGHVS and CDR2 as FQNEAQ. The V segment lost 1 base and the J segment 1 base; nucleotides outside the gene matches: 7.

As regards this clonotype: A much larger clonotype is one base distant, so this may be a read error. The gene calls are TRBV25-1 and TRBJ2-1, with D perhaps TRBD2 (5 bases). From germline, CDR1 is MGHDK and CDR2 SYGVNS. The CDR3 runs to 13 residues. CDR3 amino acids: CANSEVFGSEQFF. The CDR3 nucleotides are TGTGCCAACAGTGAGGTTTTTGGGAGTGAGCAGTTCTTC.

This clonotype showed up many times. This CDR3 is CSARPGADNEKLFF. CDR3 nucleotides: TGCAGTGCTCGTCCGGGGGCTGATAATGAAAAACTGTTTTTT. V usage is TRBV20-1 and J usage is TRBJ1-4; maybe TRBD1 (6 bases). Trimming shortened V by 5 bases and J by 4 bases, and 14 bases separated the two germline ends. CDR1 is DFQATT and CDR2 is SNEGSKA in the germline V gene (reference sequence). The CDR3 spans 14 residues.

This clonotype appeared many times. This chain joins TRBV7-2 and TRBJ2-1; D might be TRBD1 or TRBD2, each matching 5 bases. This CDR3 contains 15 residues. Germline CDR1 and CDR2: SGHTA and FQGNSA. With 2 bases removed from V and 1 base from J, the gap between germline ends came to 9 bases. The CDR3, as DNA: TGTGCCAGCAGCTTACGGGGACCTTCCTACAATGAGCAGTTCTTC. The encoded protein is CASSLRGPSYNEQFF.

The gene calls are TRBV2 and TRBJ2-5; TRBD2 matches at 10 bases. Trimming cost V 5 bases and J 4 bases; bases outside gene matches: 10. This CDR3 is built from 16 residues. Per germline, CDR1 SNHLY and CDR2 FYNNEI. CDR3 protein: CASSSEAGGPGETQYF. The CDR3, as DNA: TGTGCCAGCAGTTCTGAAGCGGGGGGGCCCGGAGAGACCCAGTACTTC.

This clonotype was seen a few times. V gene TRBV21-1 combines with J gene TRBJ1-2; the D segment call TRBD1 is taken from the table without a DNA check. TRBV21-1 is termed a pseudogene. The CDR3 has 17 amino acids. The CDR3 is CASSTIDKDALNYGYTF. The CDR3 bases are TGTGCCAGCAGCACCATAGACAAGGACGCCCTAAACTATGGCTACACCTTC.

The gene calls are TRBV20-1 and TRBJ2-1; no firm D call. Trimming removed 7 bases at V and 2 bases at J, with 12 bases between. The germline V gene encodes CDR1 DFQATT and CDR2 SNEGSKA (reference sequence). The CDR3 has 13 amino acids. In nucleotides, the CDR3 is TGCAGTGTGAGAGGTGTGACCTACAATGAGCAGTTCTTC. Protein sequence: CSVRGVTYNEQFF.